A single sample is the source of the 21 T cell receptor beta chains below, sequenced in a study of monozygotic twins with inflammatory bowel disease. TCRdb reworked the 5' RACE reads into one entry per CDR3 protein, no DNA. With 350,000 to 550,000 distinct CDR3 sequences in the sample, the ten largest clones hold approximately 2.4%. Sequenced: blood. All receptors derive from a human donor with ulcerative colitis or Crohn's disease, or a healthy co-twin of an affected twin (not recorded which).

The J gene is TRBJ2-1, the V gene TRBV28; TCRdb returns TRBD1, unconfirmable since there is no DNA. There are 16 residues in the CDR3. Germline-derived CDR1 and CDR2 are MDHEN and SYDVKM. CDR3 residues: CASSLRQSFSYNEQFF.

The CDR3 loop is CASSIRHGGNNQPQHF. This sequence joins TRBV4-1 and TRBJ1-5; TCRdb calls TRBD1, which cannot be checked without DNA. This CDR3 spans 16 amino acids. CDR1 and CDR2 from the germline V gene are MGHRA and YSYEKL.

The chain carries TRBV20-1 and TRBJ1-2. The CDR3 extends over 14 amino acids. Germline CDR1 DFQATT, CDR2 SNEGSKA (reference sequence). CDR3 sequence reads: CSAREQGPGSGYTF.

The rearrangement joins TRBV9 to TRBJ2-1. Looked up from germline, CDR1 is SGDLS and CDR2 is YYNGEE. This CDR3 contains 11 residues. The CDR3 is CASSASGEQFF.

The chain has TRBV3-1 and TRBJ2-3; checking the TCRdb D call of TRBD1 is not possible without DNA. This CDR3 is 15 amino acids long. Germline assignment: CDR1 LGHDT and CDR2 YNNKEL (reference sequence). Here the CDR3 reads CASSRGQGSTDTQYF.

CDR3 sequence: CASSPAGAAGNTIYF. The rearrangement joins TRBV18 to TRBJ1-3; TCRdb reports TRBD1, a call that lacks DNA to check it against. CDR3 length: 15 residues. From germline, CDR1 is KGHSH and CDR2 LQKENI.

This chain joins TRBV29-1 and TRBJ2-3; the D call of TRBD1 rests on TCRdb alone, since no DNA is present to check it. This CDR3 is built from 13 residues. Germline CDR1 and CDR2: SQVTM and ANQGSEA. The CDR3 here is CSVTLGAPDTQYF.

The chain's CDR3 is CATSRDALGNIQYF. The chain links TRBV15 to TRBJ2-4. Per germline, CDR1 LNHNV and CDR2 YYDKDF (reference sequence). CDR3 length: 14 residues.

The CDR3 sequence is CAISDPGTGADTQYF. This chain joins TRBV10-3 and TRBJ2-3; there is no DNA to check the TCRdb D call of TRBD1. The germline V gene has CDR1 ENHRY and CDR2 SYGVKD. The CDR3 is 15 residues long.

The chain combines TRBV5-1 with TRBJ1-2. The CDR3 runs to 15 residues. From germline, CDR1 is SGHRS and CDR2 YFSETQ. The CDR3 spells CASSLSPTENYGYTF.

The CDR3 loop reads CASSRRRATEAFF. This chain joins TRBV14 and TRBJ1-1. The CDR3 has 13 residues. CDR1 is SGHDN and CDR2 is FVKESK in the germline V gene.

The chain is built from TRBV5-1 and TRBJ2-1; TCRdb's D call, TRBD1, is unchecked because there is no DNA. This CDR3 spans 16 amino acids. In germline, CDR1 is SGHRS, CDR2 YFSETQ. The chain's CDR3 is CASSFSGTGTYNEQFF.

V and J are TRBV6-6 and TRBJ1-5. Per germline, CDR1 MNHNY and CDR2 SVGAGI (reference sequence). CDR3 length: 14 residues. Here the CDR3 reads CASSSQAGGQPQHF.

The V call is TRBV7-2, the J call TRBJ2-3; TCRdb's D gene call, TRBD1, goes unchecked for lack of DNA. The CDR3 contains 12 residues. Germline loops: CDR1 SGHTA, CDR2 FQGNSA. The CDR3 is CASSSPGTGSYF.

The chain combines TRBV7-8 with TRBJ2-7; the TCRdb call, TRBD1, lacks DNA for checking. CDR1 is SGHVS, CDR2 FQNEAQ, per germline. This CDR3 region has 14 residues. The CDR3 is CASSTGQSSVEQYF.

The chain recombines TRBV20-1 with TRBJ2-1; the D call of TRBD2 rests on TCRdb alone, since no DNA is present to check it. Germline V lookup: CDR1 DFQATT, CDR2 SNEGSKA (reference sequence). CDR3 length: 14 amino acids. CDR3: CSARVSGGVNEQFF.

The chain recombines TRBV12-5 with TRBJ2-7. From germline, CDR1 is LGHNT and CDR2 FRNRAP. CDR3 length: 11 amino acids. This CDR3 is CASGFAYEQYF.

CDR3 in amino acids: CASRSGTTAGELFF. V is TRBV2 and J is TRBJ2-2; TCRdb gives TRBD2 as the D gene, but with no DNA this cannot be confirmed. This CDR3 contains 14 residues. Germline CDR1 reads SNHLY; CDR2 reads FYNNEI.

CDR3: CASSSPSKTEQYF. The rearrangement links TRBV6-5 to TRBJ2-7. CDR1 is MNHEY and CDR2 is SVGAGI in the germline V gene. The CDR3 runs 13 residues.

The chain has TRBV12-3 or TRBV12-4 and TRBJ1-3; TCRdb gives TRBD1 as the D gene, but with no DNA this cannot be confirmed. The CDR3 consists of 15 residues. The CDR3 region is CASSKGVLSGNTIYF.

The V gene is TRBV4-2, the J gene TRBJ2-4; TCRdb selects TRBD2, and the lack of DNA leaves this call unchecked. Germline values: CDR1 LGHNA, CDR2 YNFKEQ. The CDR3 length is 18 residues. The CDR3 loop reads CASSQEFPAGGPRNIQYF.